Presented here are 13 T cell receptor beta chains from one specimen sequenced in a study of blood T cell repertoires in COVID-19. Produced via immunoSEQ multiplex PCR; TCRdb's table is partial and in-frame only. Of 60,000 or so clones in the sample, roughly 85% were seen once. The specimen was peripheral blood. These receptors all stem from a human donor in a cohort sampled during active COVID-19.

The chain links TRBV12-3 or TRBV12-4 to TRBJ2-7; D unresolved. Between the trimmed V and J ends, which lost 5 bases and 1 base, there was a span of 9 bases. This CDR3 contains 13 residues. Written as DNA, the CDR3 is TGTGCCAGCAGTGTCGGGTCTTCCTACGAGCAGTACTTC. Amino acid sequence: CASSVGSSYEQYF.

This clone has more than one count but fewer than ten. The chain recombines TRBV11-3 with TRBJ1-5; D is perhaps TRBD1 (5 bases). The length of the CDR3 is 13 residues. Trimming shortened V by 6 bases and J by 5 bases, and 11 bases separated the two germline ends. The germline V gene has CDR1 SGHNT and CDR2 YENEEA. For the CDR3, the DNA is TGTGCCAGCAGTCCCGACAGCGATCAGCCCCAGCATTTT. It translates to CASSPDSDQPQHF.

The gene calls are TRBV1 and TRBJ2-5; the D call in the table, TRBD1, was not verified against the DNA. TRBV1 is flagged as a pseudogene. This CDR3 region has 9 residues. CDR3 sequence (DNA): TGCACCATGCACAGGGACCAGTACTTC. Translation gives CTMHRDQYF.

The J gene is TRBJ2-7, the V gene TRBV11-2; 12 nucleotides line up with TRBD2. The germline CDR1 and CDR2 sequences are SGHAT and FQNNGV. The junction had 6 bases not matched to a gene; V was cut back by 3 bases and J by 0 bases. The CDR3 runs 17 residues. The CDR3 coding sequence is TGTGCCAGCAGCTTCAGGACTAGCGGGGACCTCTCCTACGAGCAGTACTTC. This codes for CASSFRTSGDLSYEQYF.

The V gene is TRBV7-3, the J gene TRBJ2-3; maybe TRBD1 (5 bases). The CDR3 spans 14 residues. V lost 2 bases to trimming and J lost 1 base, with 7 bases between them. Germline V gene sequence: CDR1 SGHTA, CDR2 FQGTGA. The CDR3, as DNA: TGTGCCAGCAGCTTACTAGGGGGCACAGATACGCAGTATTTT. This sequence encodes CASSLLGGTDTQYF. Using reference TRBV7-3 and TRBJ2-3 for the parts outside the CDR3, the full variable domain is GAGVSQTPSNKVTEKGKYVELRCDPISGHTALYWYRQSLGQGPEFLIYFQGTGAADDSGLPNDRFFAVRPEGSVSTLKIQRTERGDSAVYLCASSLLGGTDTQYFGPGTRLTVL.

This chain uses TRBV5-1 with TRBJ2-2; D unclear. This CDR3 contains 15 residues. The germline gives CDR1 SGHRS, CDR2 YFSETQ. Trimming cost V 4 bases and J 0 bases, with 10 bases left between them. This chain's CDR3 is CASSPDTSNTGELFF. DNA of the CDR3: TGCGCCAGCAGCCCAGACACCTCGAACACCGGGGAGCTGTTTTTT.

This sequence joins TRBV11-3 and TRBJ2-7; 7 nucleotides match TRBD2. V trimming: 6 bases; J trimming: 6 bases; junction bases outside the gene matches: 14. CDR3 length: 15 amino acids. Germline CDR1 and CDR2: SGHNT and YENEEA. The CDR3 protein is CASRKGEGPTFEQYF. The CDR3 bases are TGTGCCAGCAGGAAAGGGGAGGGGCCCACCTTCGAGCAGTACTTC.

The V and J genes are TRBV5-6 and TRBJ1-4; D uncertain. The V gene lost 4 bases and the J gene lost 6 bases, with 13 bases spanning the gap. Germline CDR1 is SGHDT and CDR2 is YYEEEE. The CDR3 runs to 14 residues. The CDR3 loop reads CASSQRAFDEKLFF. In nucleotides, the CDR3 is TGTGCCAGCAGCCAAAGAGCGTTTGATGAAAAACTGTTTTTT.

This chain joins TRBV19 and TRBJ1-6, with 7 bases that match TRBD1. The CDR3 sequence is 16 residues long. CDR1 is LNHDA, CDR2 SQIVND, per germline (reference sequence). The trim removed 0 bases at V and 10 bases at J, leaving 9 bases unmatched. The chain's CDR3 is CASSIDYRGDQSPLHF. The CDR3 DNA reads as TGTGCCAGTAGTATAGACTACAGGGGCGACCAATCACCCCTCCACTTT.

CDR3 sequence reads: CASSLAHSGNTIYF. In nucleotides, the CDR3 is TGTGCCAGCAGCTTAGCTCACTCTGGAAACACCATATATTTT. The rearrangement uses TRBV7-2 and TRBJ1-3; D ambiguous. The germline V gene has CDR1 SGHTA and CDR2 FQGNSA. V lost 0 bases, J lost 0 bases, and 3 bases lay in between. The CDR3 totals 14 residues.

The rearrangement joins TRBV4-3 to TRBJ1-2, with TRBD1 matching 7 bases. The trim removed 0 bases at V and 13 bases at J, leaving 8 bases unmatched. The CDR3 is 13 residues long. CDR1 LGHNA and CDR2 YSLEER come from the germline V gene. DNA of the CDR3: TGCGCCAGCAGCCAAGATTGGAAGGGGGCAGGCACCTTC. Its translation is CASSQDWKGAGTF.

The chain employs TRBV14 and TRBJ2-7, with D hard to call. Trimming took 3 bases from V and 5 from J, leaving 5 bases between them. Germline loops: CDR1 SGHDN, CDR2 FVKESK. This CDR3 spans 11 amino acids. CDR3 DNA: TGTGCCAGCAGCCATAGCCACGAGCAGTACTTC. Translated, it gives CASSHSHEQYF.

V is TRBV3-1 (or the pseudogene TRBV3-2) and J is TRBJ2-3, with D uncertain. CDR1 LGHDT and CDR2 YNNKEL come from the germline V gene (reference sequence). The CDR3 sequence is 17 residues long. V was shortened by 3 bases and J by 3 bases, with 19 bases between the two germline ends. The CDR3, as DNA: TGTGCCAGCAGCCACTTGAGGTTCCGGTTAGTGACAGATACGCAGTATTTT. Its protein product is CASSHLRFRLVTDTQYF.